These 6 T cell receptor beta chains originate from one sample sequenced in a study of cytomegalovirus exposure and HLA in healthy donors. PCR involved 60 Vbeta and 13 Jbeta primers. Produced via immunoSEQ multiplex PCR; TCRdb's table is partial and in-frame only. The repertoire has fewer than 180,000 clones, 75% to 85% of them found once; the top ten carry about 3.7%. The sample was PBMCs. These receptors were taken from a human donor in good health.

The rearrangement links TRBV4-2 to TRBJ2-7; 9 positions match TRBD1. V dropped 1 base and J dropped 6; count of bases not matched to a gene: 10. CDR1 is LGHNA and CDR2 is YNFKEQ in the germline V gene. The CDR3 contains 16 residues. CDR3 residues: CASSQGKGGQGGEQYF. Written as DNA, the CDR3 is TGTGCCAGCAGCCAAGGAAAGGGGGGACAGGGAGGCGAGCAGTACTTC.

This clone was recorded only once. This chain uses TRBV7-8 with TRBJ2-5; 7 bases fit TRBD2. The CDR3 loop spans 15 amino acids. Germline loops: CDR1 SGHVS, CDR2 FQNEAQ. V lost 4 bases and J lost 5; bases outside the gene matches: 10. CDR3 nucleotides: TGTGCCAGCAGCTCCCTTCGGACTAGGAGGGAGACCCAGTACTTC. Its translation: CASSSLRTRRETQYF.

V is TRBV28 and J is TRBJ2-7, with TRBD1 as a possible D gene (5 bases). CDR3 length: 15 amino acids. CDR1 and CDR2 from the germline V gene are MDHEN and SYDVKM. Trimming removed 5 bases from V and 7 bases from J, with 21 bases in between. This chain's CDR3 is CASSPADITYVEQYF. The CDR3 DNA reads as TGTGCCAGCAGTCCCGCGGACATAACCTACGTGGAGCAGTACTTC.

CDR3 loop: CATRMGQGGKNTEAFF. CDR3 bases: TGTGCCACCCGAATGGGACAGGGGGGAAAGAACACTGAAGCTTTCTTT. The rearrangement uses TRBV10-3 and TRBJ1-1; TRBD1 matches 11 bases. The CDR3 loop spans 16 amino acids. Trimming at V came to 10 bases and at J to 1 base, leaving 11 bases not matched to a gene. Germline V CDR1 and CDR2: ENHRY, SYGVKD.

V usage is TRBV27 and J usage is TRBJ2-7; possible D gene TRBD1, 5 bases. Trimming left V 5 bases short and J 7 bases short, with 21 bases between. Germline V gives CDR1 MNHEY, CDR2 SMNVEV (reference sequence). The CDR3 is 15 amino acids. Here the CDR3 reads CASSPQGALWREQYF. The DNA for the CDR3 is TGTGCCAGCAGTCCTCAGGGCGCCCTGTGGCGGGAGCAGTACTTC.

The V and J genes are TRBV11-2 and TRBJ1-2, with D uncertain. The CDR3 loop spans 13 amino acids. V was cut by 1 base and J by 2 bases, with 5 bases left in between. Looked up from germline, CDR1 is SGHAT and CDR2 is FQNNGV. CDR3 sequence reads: CASSLGGNYGYTF. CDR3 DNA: TGTGCCAGCAGCTTAGGAGGGAACTATGGCTACACCTTC. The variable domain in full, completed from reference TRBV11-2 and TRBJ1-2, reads EAGVAQSPRYKIIEKRQSVAFWCNPISGHATLYWYQQILGQGPKLLIQFQNNGVVDDSQLPKDRFSAERLKGVDSTLKIQPAKLEDSAVYLCASSLGGNYGYTFGSGTRLTVV.